Listed here are 23 T cell receptor beta chains from one sample, sequenced in a study of blood T cell repertoires in COVID-19. Produced via immunoSEQ multiplex PCR; TCRdb's table is partial and in-frame only. The sample records a few hundred thousand clones, around 89% being singletons. The sample consisted of peripheral blood. These receptors all stem from a man between 60 and 75 years old who had recovered from COVID-19.

This chain joins TRBV5-6 and TRBJ1-2; 10 nucleotides line up with TRBD1. The germline gives CDR1 SGHDT, CDR2 YYEEEE. The ends lost 4 bases at V and 4 bases at J; junction bases unmatched: 7. The CDR3 runs 15 residues. This chain's CDR3 is CASSPGTGVTYGYTF. The CDR3 DNA sequence: TGTGCCAGCAGCCCAGGGACAGGGGTGACCTATGGCTACACCTTC.

The chain recombines TRBV9 with TRBJ1-1; no clear D gene. V was cut by 4 bases and J by 4 bases, with 11 bases left in between. The CDR3 runs to 13 residues. Germline loops: CDR1 SGDLS, CDR2 YYNGEE. As DNA, the CDR3 is TGTGCCAGCAGCACCTCCGGGGTCACTGAAGCTTTCTTT. It codes for CASSTSGVTEAFF. The entire variable domain, with the rest obtained from reference TRBV9 and TRBJ1-1, is as follows: DSGVTQTPKHLITATGQRVTLRCSPRSGDLSVYWYQQSLDQGLQFLIQYYNGEERAKGNILERFSAQQFPDLHSELNLSSLELGDSALYFCASSTSGVTEAFFGQGTRLTVV.

V gene TRBV28 combines with J gene TRBJ1-2; tentatively, D is TRBD1 (6 bases). CDR1 MDHEN and CDR2 SYDVKM come from the germline V gene. Trimming removed 8 bases from V and 4 bases from J, with 17 bases in between. This CDR3 has 14 amino acids. In DNA form, the CDR3 reads TGTGCCAGCTTCCCCAGGGGAACATTCTATGGCTACACCTTC. Its protein is CASFPRGTFYGYTF.

This clone was observed a few times. This sequence joins TRBV9 and TRBJ1-6; 10 bases are a match to TRBD1. Per germline, CDR1 SGDLS and CDR2 YYNGEE. This CDR3 is 15 amino acids long. Losses at the gene ends were 7 bases for V and 7 bases for J; bases not matched to a gene: 8. The CDR3 region is CASSRSGQGNSPLHF. The CDR3 coding sequence is TGTGCCAGCTCACGCTCGGGACAGGGGAATTCACCCCTCCACTTT.

The CDR3 DNA reads as TGTGCCAGCAGTTCCACCAGACAGAACACTGAAGCTTTCTTT. Protein product: CASSSTRQNTEAFF. The J gene is TRBJ1-1, the V gene TRBV6-5; no firm D call. The CDR3 contains 14 residues. V shed 4 bases and J shed 1 base, with 10 bases lying between them. The V gene's germline CDR1 is MNHEY and CDR2 SVGAGI.

DNA for the CDR3: TGTGCCAGCAGCCAAGATGGGAGGAAGGAGCAGTTCTTC. It specifies CASSQDGRKEQFF. V usage is TRBV4-2 and J usage is TRBJ2-1, with D perhaps TRBD2 (6 bases). V shed 0 bases and J shed 10 bases, with 10 bases lying between them. The length of the CDR3 is 13 residues. Germline CDR1 is LGHNA and CDR2 is YNFKEQ.

The V gene is TRBV9, the J gene TRBJ1-2; 8 nucleotides align to TRBD1. The J segment lost 4 bases and the V segment lost 3 bases, leaving 5 bases of the junction unmatched. Germline V gene data show CDR1 as SGDLS and CDR2 as YYNGEE. The CDR3 extends over 14 amino acids. CDR3 nucleotide sequence: TGTGCCAGCAGCGCTCCCGGACAGGGCTATGGCTACACCTTC. Residues: CASSAPGQGYGYTF.

The chain employs TRBV6-6 and TRBJ1-2; a possible D gene is TRBD1 (5 bases). The V end was cut by 0 bases, the J end by 7 bases, with 18 bases between. Germline assignment: CDR1 MNHNY and CDR2 SVGAGI (reference sequence). This CDR3 contains 16 residues. CDR3 sequence: CASSYSTVLWGSGYTF. The CDR3 coding sequence is TGTGCCAGCAGTTACTCGACGGTACTTTGGGGCTCTGGCTACACCTTC.

V usage is TRBV6-5 and J usage is TRBJ1-2, with 9 nucleotides matching TRBD1. V lost 6 bases and J lost 2; bases outside the gene matches: 1. Germline V CDR1 and CDR2: MNHEY, SVGAGI. The CDR3 is 13 residues long. CDR3 amino acids: CASRGQGNYGYTF. CDR3 bases: TGTGCCAGCAGGGGACAGGGCAACTATGGCTACACCTTC.

The rearrangement links TRBV6-5 to TRBJ2-2; D unclear. Germline V gene sequence: CDR1 MNHEY, CDR2 SVGAGI. CDR3 length equals 10 residues. The V and J ends lost 6 bases and 8 bases respectively, with 4 bases between them. CDR3 sequence reads: CASRLGELFF. For the CDR3, the DNA is TGTGCCAGCAGACTGGGGGAGCTGTTTTTT.

This clone has more than one count but fewer than ten. The genes are TRBV10-3 and TRBJ2-3; TRBD1 is a possible D gene (6 bases). V was cut by 6 bases and J by 2 bases, with 12 bases left in between. The CDR3 extends over 14 amino acids. The V gene's germline CDR1 is ENHRY and CDR2 SYGVKD. CDR3 region: CAISAGDTTDTQYF. In DNA form, the CDR3 reads TGTGCCATCAGCGCAGGGGACACCACAGATACGCAGTATTTT.

The chain uses TRBV5-6 and TRBJ2-2; D is possibly TRBD1 (6 bases). This CDR3 has 14 residues. Germline assignment: CDR1 SGHDT and CDR2 YYEEEE. V lost 6 bases, J lost 6 bases, and 15 bases lay in between. The CDR3, as DNA: TGTGCCAGCAAACTCGGACAGCAAGCCGGGGAGCTGTTTTTT. Translating it yields CASKLGQQAGELFF.

This CDR3 is CASSQGGGNDQPQHF. The CDR3 coding sequence is TGTGCCAGCAGCCAAGGCGGGGGGAACGATCAGCCCCAGCATTTT. The rearrangement joins TRBV3-1 (or the pseudogene TRBV3-2) to TRBJ1-5; tentative D call: TRBD1 (5 bases). The V end was cut by 1 base, the J end by 5 bases, with 12 bases between. The CDR3 loop spans 15 amino acids. Looked up from germline, CDR1 is LGHDT and CDR2 is YNNKEL (reference sequence).

The chain carries TRBV19 and TRBJ2-5; 10 bases are shared with TRBD1. Germline CDR1 and CDR2: LNHDA and SQIVND (reference sequence). The CDR3 runs to 17 residues. V was clipped by 6 bases and J by 5 bases; unmatched bases: 15. This chain's CDR3 is CASRPDRGRPGWETQYF. CDR3 bases: TGTGCCAGTAGACCCGACAGGGGGCGCCCCGGGTGGGAGACCCAGTACTTC.

The chain combines TRBV6-5 with TRBJ2-1, with 10 bases lining up with TRBD2. Trimming cost V 7 bases and J 5 bases; bases outside gene matches: 5. In germline, CDR1 is MNHEY, CDR2 SVGAGI. The CDR3 is made up of 14 amino acids. CDR3 DNA sequence: TGTGCCAGCACCAAAGCGGGGGGGGACAATGAGCAGTTCTTC. It encodes CASTKAGGDNEQFF.

As regards this clone: The junction differs from germline at one of its ends, possibly a read error. CDR3 in DNA: TGTGCCAGCAGACAAGGGTTGGGACTAGCGGGGGCAAGCTCCTACAATGAGCAGTTCTTC. Its translation is CASRQGLGLAGASSYNEQFF. V gene TRBV3-1 (or the pseudogene TRBV3-2) combines with J gene TRBJ2-1, with 14 bases matching TRBD2. The germline V gene has CDR1 LGHDT and CDR2 YNNKEL (reference sequence). The CDR3 runs 20 residues.

This chain joins TRBV12-5 and TRBJ2-7; D gene unclear. This CDR3 has 11 residues. CDR1 LGHNT and CDR2 FRNRAP come from the germline V gene. V lost 2 bases to trimming and J lost 6 bases, with 5 bases between them. The DNA for the CDR3 is TGTGCTAGTGGTTTGTCCGGCGAGCAGTACTTC. Encoded protein: CASGLSGEQYF.

The chain has TRBV7-2 and TRBJ2-4, with 8 bases fitting TRBD1. V lost 5 bases, J lost 6 bases, and 9 bases stayed unmatched. Germline CDR1 is SGHTA and CDR2 is FQGNSA. CDR3 length: 15 residues. CDR3 sequence (DNA): TGTGCCAGCAGCCTGGACAGGGCGGCGGGAAACATTCAGTACTTC. Its protein is CASSLDRAAGNIQYF.

The chain links TRBV4-1 to TRBJ2-3; D is perhaps TRBD2 (7 bases). V lost 5 bases and J 4 bases, leaving 25 bases between the germline ends. CDR1 is MGHRA and CDR2 is YSYEKL in the germline V gene. The CDR3 runs 18 residues. The chain's CDR3 is CASSEPNGRGVVADTQYF. In DNA, the CDR3 is TGCGCCAGCAGCGAACCAAATGGGAGGGGGGTGGTTGCAGATACGCAGTATTTT.

The rearrangement joins TRBV6-1 to TRBJ2-7; a weak D match, TRBD2 (5 bases). V lost 0 bases and J 2 bases, leaving 8 bases between the germline ends. This CDR3 contains 14 residues. The V gene's germline CDR1 is MNHNS and CDR2 SASEGT. The CDR3 loop reads CASSEARGTYEQYF. DNA for the CDR3: TGTGCCAGCAGTGAAGCACGGGGAACCTACGAGCAGTACTTC.

The chain couples TRBV6-5 to TRBJ2-5; TRBD1 is a possible D gene (6 bases). CDR1 and CDR2 (germline): MNHEY, SVGAGI. V gave up 6 bases and J gave up 5 bases, with 16 bases separating them. This CDR3 has 14 amino acids. The CDR3 here is CASRPPGGLETQYF. For the CDR3, the DNA is TGTGCCAGCAGACCCCCTGGGGGCTTGGAGACCCAGTACTTC.

The chain couples TRBV10-1 to TRBJ2-7; possible D gene TRBD1, 5 bases. Trimming removed 2 bases from V and 6 bases from J, with 20 bases in between. Germline CDR1 WNHNN, CDR2 SYGVQD (reference sequence). This CDR3 comprises 16 residues. CDR3 protein: CASSEIRSQGTGEQYF. CDR3 coding DNA: TGCGCCAGCAGTGAGATTAGGTCGCAGGGAACGGGCGAGCAGTACTTC.

The V and J genes are TRBV5-5 and TRBJ1-3, with D unclear. Germline assignment: CDR1 SGHKS and CDR2 YYEKEE (reference sequence). CDR3 size: 15 residues. Trimming removed 2 bases at V and 2 bases at J, with 11 bases between. CDR3 sequence reads: CASSLADGPGNTIYF. The CDR3 region has the DNA TGTGCCAGCAGCTTAGCGGACGGTCCTGGAAACACCATATATTTT.